The clone carrying this T cell receptor (beta chain) has just a few counts. Its antigen is undetermined. The entry originates in a study of CD8+ T cells in alopecia areata. Across the whole study: Oral tofacitinib (5 to 10 mg twice daily) was administered to treated patients.

Study observations and caveats: Alopecia totalis/universalis scalp especially showed more expanded CD8+ clones than normal scalp.

Peripheral blood samples and lesional scalp punch biopsies were obtained from alopecia areata patients. Isolated RNA was reverse transcribed into cDNA used as the sequencing template. Assay used: immunoSEQ multiplex PCR; TCRdb lists only in-frame clones, some missing. The sample lists around 130,000 clones, roughly 58% occurring once. V lost 3 bases, J lost 1 base, and 13 bases lay in between. CDR3 length: 16 residues. The V gene's germline CDR1 is MGHRA and CDR2 YSYEKL. Sequenced here: CD4+ T cells sorted from blood, sampled at week 0. The chain combines TRBV4-1 with TRBJ1-3; no reliable D call. The receptor was isolated from a human donor with alopecia areata. In DNA form, the CDR3 reads TGCGCCAGCAGCCACTACTACAGCGAGTCTGGAAACACCATATATTTT. It is translated as CASSHYYSESGNTIYF.